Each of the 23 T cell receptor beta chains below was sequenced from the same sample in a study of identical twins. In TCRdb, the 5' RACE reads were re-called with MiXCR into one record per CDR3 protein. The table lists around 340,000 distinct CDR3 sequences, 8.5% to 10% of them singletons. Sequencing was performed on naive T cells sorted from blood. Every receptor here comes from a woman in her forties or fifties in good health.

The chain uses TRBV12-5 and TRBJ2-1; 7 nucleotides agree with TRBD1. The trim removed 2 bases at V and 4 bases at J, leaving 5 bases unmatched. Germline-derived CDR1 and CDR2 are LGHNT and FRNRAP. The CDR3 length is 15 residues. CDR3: CASGLPDRPYNEQFF. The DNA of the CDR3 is TGTGCTAGTGGTTTGCCGGACAGGCCATACAATGAGCAGTTCTTC.

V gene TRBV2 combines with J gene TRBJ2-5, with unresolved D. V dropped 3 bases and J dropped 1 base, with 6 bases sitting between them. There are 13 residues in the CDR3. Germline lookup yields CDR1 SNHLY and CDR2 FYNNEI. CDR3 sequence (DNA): TGTGCCAGCAGTGAGAACCTCCAAGAGACCCAGTACTTC. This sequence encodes CASSENLQETQYF. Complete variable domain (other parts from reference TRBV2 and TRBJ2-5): EPEVTQTPSHQVTQMGQEVILRCVPISNHLYFYWYRQILGQKVEFLVSFYNNEISEKSEIFDDQFSVERPDGSNFTLKIRSTKLEDSAMYFCASSENLQETQYFGPGTRLLVL.

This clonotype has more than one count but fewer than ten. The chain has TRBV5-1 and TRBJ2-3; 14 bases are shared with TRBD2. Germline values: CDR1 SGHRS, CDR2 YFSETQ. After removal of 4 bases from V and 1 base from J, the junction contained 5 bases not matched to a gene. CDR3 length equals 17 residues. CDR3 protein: CASSPGLAGVGTDTQYF. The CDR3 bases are TGCGCCAGCAGCCCGGGACTAGCGGGAGTCGGCACAGATACGCAGTATTTT. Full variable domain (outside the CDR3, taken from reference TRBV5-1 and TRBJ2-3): KAGVTQTPRYLIKTRGQQVTLSCSPISGHRSVSWYQQTPGQGLQFLFEYFSETQRNKGNFPGRFSGRQFSNSRSEMNVSTLELGDSALYLCASSPGLAGVGTDTQYFGPGTRLTVL.

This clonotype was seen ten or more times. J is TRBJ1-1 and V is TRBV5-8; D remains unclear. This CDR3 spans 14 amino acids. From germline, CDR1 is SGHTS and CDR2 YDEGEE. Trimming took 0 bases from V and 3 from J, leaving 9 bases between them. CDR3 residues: CASSLEASYTEAFF. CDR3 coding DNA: TGTGCCAGCAGCTTGGAAGCCTCCTACACTGAAGCTTTCTTT.

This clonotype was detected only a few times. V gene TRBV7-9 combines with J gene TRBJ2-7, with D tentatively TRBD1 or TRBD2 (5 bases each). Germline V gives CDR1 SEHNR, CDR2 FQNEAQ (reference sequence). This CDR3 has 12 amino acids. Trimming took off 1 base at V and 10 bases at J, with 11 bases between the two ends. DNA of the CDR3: TGTGCCAGCAGCTTAGGGGGGACGGCCCAGTACGTC. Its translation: CASSLGGTAQYV.

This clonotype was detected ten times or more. CDR3 sequence reads: CSASLPPNTEAFF. CDR3 bases: TGCAGTGCTAGTCTCCCCCCGAACACTGAAGCTTTCTTT. The chain carries TRBV20-1 and TRBJ1-1; D is unresolved. CDR1 and CDR2 (germline): DFQATT, SNEGSKA (reference sequence). Trimming took 3 bases from V and 1 from J, leaving 9 bases between them. The CDR3 is made up of 13 amino acids.

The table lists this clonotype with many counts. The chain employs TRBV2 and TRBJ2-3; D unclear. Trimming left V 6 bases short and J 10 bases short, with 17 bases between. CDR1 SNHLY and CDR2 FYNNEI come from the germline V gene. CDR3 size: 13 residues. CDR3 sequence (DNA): TGTGCCAGCAGGCAGCTCTCTACTTCCCCGCAGTATTTT. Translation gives CASRQLSTSPQYF. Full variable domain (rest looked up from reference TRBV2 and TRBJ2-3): EPEVTQTPSHQVTQMGQEVILRCVPISNHLYFYWYRQILGQKVEFLVSFYNNEISEKSEIFDDQFSVERPDGSNFTLKIRSTKLEDSAMYFCASRQLSTSPQYFGPGTRLTVL.

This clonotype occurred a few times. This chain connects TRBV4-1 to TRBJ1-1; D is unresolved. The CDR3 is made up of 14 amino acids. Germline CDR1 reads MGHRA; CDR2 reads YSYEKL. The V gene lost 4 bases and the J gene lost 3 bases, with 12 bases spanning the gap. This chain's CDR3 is CASSPGGSYTEAFF. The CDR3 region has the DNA TGCGCCAGCAGCCCAGGCGGGAGTTACACTGAAGCTTTCTTT.

This CDR3 is CASRSGLPRSSYEQYF. The CDR3, as DNA: TGTGCCAGCAGGTCAGGGCTACCTAGGAGCTCCTACGAGCAGTACTTC. V and J are TRBV28 and TRBJ2-7; D might be TRBD1 (5 bases). V was cut by 6 bases and J by 0 bases, with 18 bases left in between. The CDR3 contains 16 residues. Germline loops: CDR1 MDHEN, CDR2 SYDVKM.

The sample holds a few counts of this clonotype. DNA for the CDR3: TGTGCCATTGCAATAGGACCGAATGAGCAGTTCTTC. The encoded protein is CAIAIGPNEQFF. The chain uses TRBV19 and TRBJ2-1; D is unresolved. The CDR3 is 12 residues long. The V end lost 10 bases, the J end lost 7 bases, and 14 bases lay between the germline ends. Germline V gene data show CDR1 as LNHDA and CDR2 as SQIVND (reference sequence).

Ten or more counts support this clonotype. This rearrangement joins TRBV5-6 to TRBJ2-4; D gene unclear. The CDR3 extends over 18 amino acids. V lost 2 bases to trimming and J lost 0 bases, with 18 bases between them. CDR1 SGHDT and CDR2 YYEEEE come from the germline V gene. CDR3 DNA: TGTGCCAGCAGCTTCTCCACGCGGCAGACCATAGCCAAAAACATTCAGTACTTC. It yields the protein CASSFSTRQTIAKNIQYF.

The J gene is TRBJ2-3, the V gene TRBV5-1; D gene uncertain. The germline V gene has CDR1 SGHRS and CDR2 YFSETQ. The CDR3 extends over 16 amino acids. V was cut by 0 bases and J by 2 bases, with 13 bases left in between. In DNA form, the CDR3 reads TGCGCCAGCAGCTTGGCAGGCTCCCGATTCACAGATACGCAGTATTTT. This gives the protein CASSLAGSRFTDTQYF. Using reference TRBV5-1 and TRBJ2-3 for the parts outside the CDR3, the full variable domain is KAGVTQTPRYLIKTRGQQVTLSCSPISGHRSVSWYQQTPGQGLQFLFEYFSETQRNKGNFPGRFSGRQFSNSRSEMNVSTLELGDSALYLCASSLAGSRFTDTQYFGPGTRLTVL.

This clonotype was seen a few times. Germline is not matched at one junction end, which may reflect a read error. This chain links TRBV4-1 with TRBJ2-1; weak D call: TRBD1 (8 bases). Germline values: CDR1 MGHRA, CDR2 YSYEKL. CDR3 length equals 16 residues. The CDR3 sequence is CASSPGGGRGYNEQFF. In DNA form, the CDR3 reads TGCGCCAGCAGCCCAGGGGGCGGGAGAGGGTACAATGAGCAGTTCTTT.

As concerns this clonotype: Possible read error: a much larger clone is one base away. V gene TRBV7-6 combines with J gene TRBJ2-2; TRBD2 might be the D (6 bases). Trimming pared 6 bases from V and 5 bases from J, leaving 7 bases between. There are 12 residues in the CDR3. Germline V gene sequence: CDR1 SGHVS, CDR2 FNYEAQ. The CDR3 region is CASRGRTGELFF. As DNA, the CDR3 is TGTGCCAGCAGGGGGAGGACCGGGGAGCTGTTTTTT.

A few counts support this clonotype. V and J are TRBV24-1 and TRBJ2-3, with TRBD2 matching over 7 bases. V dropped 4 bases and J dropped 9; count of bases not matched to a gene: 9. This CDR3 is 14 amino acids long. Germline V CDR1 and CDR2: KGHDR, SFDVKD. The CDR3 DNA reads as TGTGCCACCAGTGAGCGAACGGGACTAACGACGCAGTATTTT. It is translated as CATSERTGLTTQYF.

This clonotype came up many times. DNA of the CDR3: TGCGCCAGCAGTGAGCTTGATACCCCCGGTGAGCAGTTCTTC. Translated, it gives CASSELDTPGEQFF. The chain couples TRBV10-2 to TRBJ2-1; D uncertain. The ends were cut back, 2 bases at V and 9 bases at J, with 14 bases in the middle. The CDR3 length is 14 residues. Germline assignment: CDR1 WSHSY and CDR2 SAAADI.

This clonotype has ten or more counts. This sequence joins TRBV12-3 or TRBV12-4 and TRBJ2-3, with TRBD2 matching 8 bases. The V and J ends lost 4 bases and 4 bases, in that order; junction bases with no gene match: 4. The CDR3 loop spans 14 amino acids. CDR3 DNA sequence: TGTGCCAGCAGTTCCCTCGGGGGGGCAGATACGCAGTATTTT. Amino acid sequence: CASSSLGGADTQYF.

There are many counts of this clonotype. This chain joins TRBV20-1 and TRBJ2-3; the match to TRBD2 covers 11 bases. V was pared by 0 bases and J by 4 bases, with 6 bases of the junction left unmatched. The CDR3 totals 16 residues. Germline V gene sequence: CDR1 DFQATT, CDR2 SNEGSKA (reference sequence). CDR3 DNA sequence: TGCAGTGCTAGAGATACTAGCGGGAGCGACGCAGATACGCAGTATTTT. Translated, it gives CSARDTSGSDADTQYF.

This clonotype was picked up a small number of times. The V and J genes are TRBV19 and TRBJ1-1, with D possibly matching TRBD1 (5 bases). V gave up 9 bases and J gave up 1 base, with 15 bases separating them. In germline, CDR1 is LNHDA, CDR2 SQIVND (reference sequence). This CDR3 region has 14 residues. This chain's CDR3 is CARGPPPENTEAFF. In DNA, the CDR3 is TGTGCCAGGGGACCCCCCCCGGAGAACACTGAAGCTTTCTTT.

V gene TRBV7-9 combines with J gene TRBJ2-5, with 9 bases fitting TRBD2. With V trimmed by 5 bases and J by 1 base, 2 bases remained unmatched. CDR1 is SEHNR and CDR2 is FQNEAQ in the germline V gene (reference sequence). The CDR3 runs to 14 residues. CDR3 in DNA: TGTGCCAGCAGCCAACTAGCGGGCCAAGAGACCCAGTACTTC. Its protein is CASSQLAGQETQYF.

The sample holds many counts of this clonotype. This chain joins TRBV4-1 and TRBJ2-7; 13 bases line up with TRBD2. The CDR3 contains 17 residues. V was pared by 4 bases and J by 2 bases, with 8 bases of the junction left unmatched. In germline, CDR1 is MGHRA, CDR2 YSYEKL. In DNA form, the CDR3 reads TGCGCCAGCAGCCTCACTAGCGGGAGGGGTACCGCCTACGAGCAGTACGTC. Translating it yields CASSLTSGRGTAYEQYV.

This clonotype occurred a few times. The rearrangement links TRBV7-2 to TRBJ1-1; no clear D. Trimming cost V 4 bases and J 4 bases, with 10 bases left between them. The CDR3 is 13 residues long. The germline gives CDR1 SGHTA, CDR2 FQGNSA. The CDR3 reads CASSSAHRTEAFF. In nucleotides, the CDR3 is TGTGCCAGCAGCTCCGCACATCGCACTGAAGCTTTCTTT.

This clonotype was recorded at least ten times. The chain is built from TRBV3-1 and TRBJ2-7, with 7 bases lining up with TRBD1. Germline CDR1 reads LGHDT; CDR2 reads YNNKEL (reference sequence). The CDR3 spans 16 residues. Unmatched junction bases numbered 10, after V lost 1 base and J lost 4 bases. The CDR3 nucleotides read TGTGCCAGCAGCCAAGCTCCAGGGGGTTTGATATACGAGCAGTACGTC. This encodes CASSQAPGGLIYEQYV.